These 2 T cell receptor beta chains originate from one sample sequenced in a study of T cell responses to AZD1222 COVID-19 vaccine. The protocol was immunoSEQ multiplex PCR, while the TCRdb copy is restricted to in-frame clones and leaves out a portion. The table shows about 83,000 clones, with roughly 90% occurring only once. This material consisted of peripheral blood, taken on day 0 of MenACWY control vaccination. These receptors were taken from an adult in good health.

This chain joins TRBV29-1 and TRBJ2-1; D ambiguous. Trimming cost V 3 bases and J 0 bases, with 6 bases left between them. The CDR3 contains 13 residues. Germline V gene data show CDR1 as SQVTM and CDR2 as ANQGSEA. The CDR3 DNA reads TGCAGCGTTGAGTACAGCTCCTACAATGAGCAGTTCTTC. This codes for CSVEYSSYNEQFF.

The J gene is TRBJ2-7, the V gene TRBV7-9; D unclear. The CDR3 length is 12 residues. V gave up 4 bases and J gave up 6 bases, with 10 bases separating them. The V gene's germline CDR1 is SEHNR and CDR2 FQNEAQ (reference sequence). As DNA, the CDR3 is TGTGCCAGCAGCTCATCAGGTGGCGAGCAGTACTTC. This gives the protein CASSSSGGEQYF.